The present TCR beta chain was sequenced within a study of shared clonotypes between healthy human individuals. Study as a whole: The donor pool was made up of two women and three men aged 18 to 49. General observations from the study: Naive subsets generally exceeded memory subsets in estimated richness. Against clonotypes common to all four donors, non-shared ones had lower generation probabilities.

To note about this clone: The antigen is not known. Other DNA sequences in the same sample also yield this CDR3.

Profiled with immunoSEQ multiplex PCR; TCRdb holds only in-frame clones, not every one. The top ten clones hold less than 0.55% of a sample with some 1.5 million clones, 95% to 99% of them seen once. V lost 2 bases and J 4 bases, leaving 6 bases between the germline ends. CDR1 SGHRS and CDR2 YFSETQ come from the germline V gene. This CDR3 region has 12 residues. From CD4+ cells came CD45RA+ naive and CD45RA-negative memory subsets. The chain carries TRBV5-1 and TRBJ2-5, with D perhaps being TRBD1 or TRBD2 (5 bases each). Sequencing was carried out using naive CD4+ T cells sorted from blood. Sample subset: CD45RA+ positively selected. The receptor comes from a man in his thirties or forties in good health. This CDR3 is CASSFGGETQYF. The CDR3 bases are TGCGCCAGCAGCTTTGGGGGAGAGACCCAGTACTTC.